These T cell receptor beta chains were read from a single sample in a study of blood T cell repertoires in COVID-19. Measured with immunoSEQ multiplex PCR; TCRdb has only the in-frame clones, and not every one. The table has about 220,000 clones, 65% to 90% seen once. Sequencing was carried out using peripheral blood. These receptors were obtained from a man in his forties who had recovered from COVID-19. Each CDR3 is given with its conserved first and last residue. A D gene is named only where the DNA matches it firmly. The size of a clone is reported for some rows only, either as once, few or many, or as a class for expanded clones.

j_gene,d_gene,v_gene,abundance,CDR3aa,CDR3nt
TRBJ2-1,TRBD1,TRBV6-5,-,CASRPGQGINEQFF,TGTGCCAGCAGACCGGGACAGGGGATCAATGAGCAGTTCTTC
TRBJ2-1,TRBD2,TRBV19,-,CASSKEGLAGGTSNEQFF,TGTGCCAGTAGTAAGGAGGGACTAGCGGGAGGGACCAGCAATGAGCAGTTCTTC
TRBJ1-5,-,TRBV12-5,-,CASGLTVDQPQHF,TGTGCTAGTGGTTTGACAGTGGATCAGCCCCAGCATTTT
TRBJ2-2,-,TRBV2,once,CASSVWTSNTGELFF,TGTGCCAGCAGCGTTTGGACATCGAACACCGGGGAGCTGTTTTTT
TRBJ2-1,TRBD1,TRBV19,once,CASSISGQGAPLRFDEQFF,TGTGCCAGTAGTATATCGGGGCAGGGGGCGCCTCTCCGGTTCGATGAGCAGTTCTTC
TRBJ1-3,-,TRBV6-6,-,CASSYGTLQGNTIYF,TGTGCCAGCAGTTACGGGACACTTCAGGGAAACACCATATATTTT
TRBJ2-5,TRBD2,TRBV10-3,-,CAISEVQRGGLETQYF,TGTGCCATCAGTGAGGTCCAGCGGGGAGGGCTAGAGACCCAGTACTTC
TRBJ2-3,TRBD2,TRBV10-3,few,CAIRGGLAESTDTQYF,TGTGCCATCAGGGGGGGACTAGCGGAGAGCACAGATACGCAGTATTTT
TRBJ1-1,-,TRBV29-1,-,CSVLTLGERGLWTEAFF,TGCAGCGTTCTCACCCTCGGCGAAAGGGGGTTGTGGACTGAAGCTTTCTTT
TRBJ2-1,TRBD2,TRBV12-5,-,CASPGLAGREQFF,TGTGCTAGTCCCGGACTAGCGGGACGGGAGCAGTTCTTC
TRBJ1-1,-,TRBV6-5,-,CASSYSTGLNTEAFF,TGTGCCAGCAGTTACTCGACAGGATTGAACACTGAAGCTTTCTTT
TRBJ2-3,TRBD2,TRBV5-5,-,CASSLELAGGADTQYF,TGTGCCAGCAGCTTGGAACTAGCGGGAGGTGCAGATACGCAGTATTTT
TRBJ1-2,-,TRBV7-2,-,CASSLAPSEKGYTF,TGTGCCAGCAGCTTAGCGCCCAGCGAGAAGGGCTACACCTTC
TRBJ1-3,-,TRBV6-6,-,CASSTNSGNTIYF,TGTGCCAGCAGTACTAACTCTGGAAACACCATATATTTT
TRBJ2-2,TRBD1,TRBV24-1,-,CATSDPRQGAGGELFF,TGTGCCACCAGTGACCCTCGACAGGGGGCCGGCGGGGAGCTGTTTTTT